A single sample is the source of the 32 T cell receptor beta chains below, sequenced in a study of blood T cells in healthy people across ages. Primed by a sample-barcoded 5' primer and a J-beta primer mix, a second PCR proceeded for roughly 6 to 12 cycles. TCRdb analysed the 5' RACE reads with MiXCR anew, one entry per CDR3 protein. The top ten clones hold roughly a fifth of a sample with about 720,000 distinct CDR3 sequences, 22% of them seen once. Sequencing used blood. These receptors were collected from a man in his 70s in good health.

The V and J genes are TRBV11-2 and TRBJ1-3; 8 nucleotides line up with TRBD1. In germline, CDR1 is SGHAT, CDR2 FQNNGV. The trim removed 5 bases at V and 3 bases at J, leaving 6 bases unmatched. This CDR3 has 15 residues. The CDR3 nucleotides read TGTGCCAGCAGCCACTACAGGGGGTTTGGAAACACCATATATTTT. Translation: CASSHYRGFGNTIYF.

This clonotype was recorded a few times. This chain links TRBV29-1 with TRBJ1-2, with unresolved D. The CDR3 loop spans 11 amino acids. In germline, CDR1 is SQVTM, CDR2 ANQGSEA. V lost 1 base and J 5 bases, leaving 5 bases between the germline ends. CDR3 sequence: CSVEARYGYTF. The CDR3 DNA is TGCAGCGTTGAAGCACGATATGGCTACACCTTC.

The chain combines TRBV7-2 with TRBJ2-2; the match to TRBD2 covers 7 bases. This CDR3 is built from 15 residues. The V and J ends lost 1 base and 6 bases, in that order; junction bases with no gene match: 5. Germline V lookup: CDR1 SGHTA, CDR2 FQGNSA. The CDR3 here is CASSLDAGVPGELFF. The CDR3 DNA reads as TGTGCCAGCAGCTTAGATGCGGGAGTACCCGGGGAGCTGTTTTTT.

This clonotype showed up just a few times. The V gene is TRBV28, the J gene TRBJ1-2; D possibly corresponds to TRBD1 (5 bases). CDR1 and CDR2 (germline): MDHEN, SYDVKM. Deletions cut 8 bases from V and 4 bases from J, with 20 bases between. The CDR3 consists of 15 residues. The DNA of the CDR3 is TGTGCCAGCCTCGCGGGCAGGGTCCAGCTCTATGGCTACACCTTC. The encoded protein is CASLAGRVQLYGYTF.

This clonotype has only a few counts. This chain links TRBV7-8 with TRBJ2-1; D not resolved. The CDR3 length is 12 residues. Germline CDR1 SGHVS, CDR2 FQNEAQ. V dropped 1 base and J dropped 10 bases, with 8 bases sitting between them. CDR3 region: CASSLDVGEQFF. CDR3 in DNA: TGTGCCAGCAGCTTAGATGTCGGGGAGCAGTTCTTC.

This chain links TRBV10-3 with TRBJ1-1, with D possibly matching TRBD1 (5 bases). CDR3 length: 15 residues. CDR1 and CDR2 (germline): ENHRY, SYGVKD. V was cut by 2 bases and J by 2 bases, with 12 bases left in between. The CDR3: CAISEREGRNTEAFF. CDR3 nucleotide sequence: TGTGCCATCAGTGAGAGAGAGGGGCGAAACACTGAAGCTTTCTTT.

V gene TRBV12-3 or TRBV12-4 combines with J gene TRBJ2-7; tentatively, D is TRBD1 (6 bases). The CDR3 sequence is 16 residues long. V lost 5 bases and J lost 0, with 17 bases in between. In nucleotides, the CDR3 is TGTGCCAGCAGTGCCCCCGGGACACTAAGCTCCTACGAGCAGTACTTC. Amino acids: CASSAPGTLSSYEQYF.

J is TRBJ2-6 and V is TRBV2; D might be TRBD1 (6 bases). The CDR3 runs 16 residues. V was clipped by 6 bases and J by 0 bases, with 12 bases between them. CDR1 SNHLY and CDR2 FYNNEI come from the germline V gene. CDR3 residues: CASSTGISSGANVLTF. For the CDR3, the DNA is TGTGCCAGCAGCACAGGGATTAGCTCTGGGGCCAACGTCCTGACTTTC.

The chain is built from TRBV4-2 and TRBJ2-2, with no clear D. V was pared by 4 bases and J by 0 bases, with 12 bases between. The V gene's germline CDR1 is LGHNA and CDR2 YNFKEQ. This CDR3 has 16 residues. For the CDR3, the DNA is TGTGCCAGCAGCCTCGGAGACGTTACGAACACCGGGGAGCTGTTTTTT. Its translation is CASSLGDVTNTGELFF.

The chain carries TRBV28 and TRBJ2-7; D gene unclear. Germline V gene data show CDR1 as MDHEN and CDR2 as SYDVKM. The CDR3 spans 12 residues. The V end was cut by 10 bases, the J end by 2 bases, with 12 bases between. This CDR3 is CATARNTYEQYF. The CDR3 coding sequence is TGTGCCACGGCCCGGAACACCTACGAGCAGTACTTC.

The CDR3 DNA follows: TGTGCCAGCAGCTTACCCATGGGCTACAATGAGCAGTTCTTC. Residues: CASSLPMGYNEQFF. This chain connects TRBV7-2 to TRBJ2-1; no reliable D call. The CDR3 has 14 residues. Per germline, CDR1 SGHTA and CDR2 FQGNSA. The V gene lost 2 bases and the J gene lost 3 bases, with 8 bases spanning the gap.

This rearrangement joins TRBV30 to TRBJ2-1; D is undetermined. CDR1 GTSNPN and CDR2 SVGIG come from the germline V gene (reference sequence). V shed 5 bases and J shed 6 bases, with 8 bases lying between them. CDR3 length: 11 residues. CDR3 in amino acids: CAWADPNEQFF. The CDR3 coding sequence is TGTGCCTGGGCAGATCCCAATGAGCAGTTCTTC.

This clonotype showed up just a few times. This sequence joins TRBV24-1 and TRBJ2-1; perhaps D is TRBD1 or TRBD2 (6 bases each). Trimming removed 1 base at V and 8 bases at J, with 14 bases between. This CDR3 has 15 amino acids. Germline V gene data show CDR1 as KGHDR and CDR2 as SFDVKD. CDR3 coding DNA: TGTGCCACCAGTGATTTTGACGGGGGCGTCGATGAGCAGTTCTTC. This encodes CATSDFDGGVDEQFF.

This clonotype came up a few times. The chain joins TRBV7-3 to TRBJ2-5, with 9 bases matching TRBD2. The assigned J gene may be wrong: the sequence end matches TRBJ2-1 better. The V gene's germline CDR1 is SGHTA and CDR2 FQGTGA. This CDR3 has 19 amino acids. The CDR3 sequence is CASSPTGRGSLAGLNEQFF. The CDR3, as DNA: TGTGCCAGCAGCCCAACAGGGCGAGGGAGCCTAGCGGGGTTAAATGAGCAGTTCTTC.

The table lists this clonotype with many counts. This CDR3 reads CASREYNEQFF. The CDR3 DNA follows: TGTGCCAGCAGGGAGTACAATGAGCAGTTCTTC. The J gene is TRBJ2-1, the V gene TRBV28; D is unresolved. CDR1 is MDHEN and CDR2 is SYDVKM in the germline V gene. Trimming pared 6 bases from V and 4 bases from J, leaving 4 bases between. The CDR3 runs to 11 residues. Supplemented by reference TRBV28 and TRBJ2-1, the full variable domain reads DVKVTQSSRYLVKRTGEKVFLECVQDMDHENMFWYRQDPGLGLRLIYFSYDVKMKEKGDIPEGYSVSREKKERFSLILESASTNQTSMYLCASREYNEQFFGPGTRLTVL.

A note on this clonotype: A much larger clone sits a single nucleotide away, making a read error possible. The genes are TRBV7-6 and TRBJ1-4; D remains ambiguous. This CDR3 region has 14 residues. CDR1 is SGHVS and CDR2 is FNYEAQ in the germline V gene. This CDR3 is CASSLGRLNEELFF. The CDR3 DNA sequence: TGTGCCAGCAGCTTAGGGCGGCTGAATGAAGAACTGTTTTTT.

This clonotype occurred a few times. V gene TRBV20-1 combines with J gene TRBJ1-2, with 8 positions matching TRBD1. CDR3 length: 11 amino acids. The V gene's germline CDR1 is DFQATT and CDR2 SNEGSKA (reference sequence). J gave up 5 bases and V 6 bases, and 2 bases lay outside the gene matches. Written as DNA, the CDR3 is TGCAGTGCCTGGACAGGGTATGGCTACACCTTC. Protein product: CSAWTGYGYTF.

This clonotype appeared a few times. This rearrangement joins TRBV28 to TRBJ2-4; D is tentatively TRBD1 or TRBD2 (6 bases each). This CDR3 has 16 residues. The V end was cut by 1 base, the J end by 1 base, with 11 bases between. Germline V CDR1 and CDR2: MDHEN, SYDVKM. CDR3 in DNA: TGTGCCAGCAGTTTATCGGGGGCGGCGGCCAAAAACATTCAGTACTTC. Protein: CASSLSGAAAKNIQYF.

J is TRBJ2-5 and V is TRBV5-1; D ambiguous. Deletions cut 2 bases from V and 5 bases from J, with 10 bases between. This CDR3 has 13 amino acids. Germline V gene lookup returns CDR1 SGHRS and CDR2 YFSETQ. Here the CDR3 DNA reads TGCGCCAGCAGCTTATTGATAACGGAGACCCAGTACTTC. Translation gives CASSLLITETQYF.

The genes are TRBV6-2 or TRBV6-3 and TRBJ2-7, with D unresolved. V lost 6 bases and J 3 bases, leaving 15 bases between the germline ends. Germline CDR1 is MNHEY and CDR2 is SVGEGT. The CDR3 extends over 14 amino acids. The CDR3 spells CASSQNRTNYEQYV. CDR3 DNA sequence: TGTGCCAGCAGCCAGAACCGGACCAACTACGAGCAGTACGTC.

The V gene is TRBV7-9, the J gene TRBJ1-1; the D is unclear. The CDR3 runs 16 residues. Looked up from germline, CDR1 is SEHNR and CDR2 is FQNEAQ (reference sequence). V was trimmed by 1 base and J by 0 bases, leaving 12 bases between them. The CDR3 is CASSLGVGRMNTEAFF. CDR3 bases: TGTGCCAGCAGCTTAGGCGTAGGACGGATGAACACTGAAGCTTTCTTT.

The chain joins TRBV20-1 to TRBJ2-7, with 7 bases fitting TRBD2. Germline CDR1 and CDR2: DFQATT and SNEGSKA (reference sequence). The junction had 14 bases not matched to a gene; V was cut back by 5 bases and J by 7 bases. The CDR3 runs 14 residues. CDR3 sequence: CSAPTSSRFGEQYF. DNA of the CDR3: TGCAGTGCTCCGACTAGCTCCCGATTTGGTGAGCAGTACTTC.

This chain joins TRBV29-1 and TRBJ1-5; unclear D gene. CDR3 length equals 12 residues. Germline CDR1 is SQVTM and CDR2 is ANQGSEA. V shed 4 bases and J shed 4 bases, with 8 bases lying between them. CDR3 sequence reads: CSVGAENQPQHF. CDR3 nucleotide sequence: TGCAGCGTTGGAGCAGAAAATCAGCCCCAGCATTTT.

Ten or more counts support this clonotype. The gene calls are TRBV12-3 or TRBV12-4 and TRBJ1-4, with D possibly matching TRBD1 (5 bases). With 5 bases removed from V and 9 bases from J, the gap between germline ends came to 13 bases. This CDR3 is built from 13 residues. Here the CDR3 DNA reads TGTGCCAGCAGTCCCCGGGACGGAAAAAAACTGTTTTTT. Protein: CASSPRDGKKLFF.

This CDR3 reads CASSPDRGVEKLFF. The CDR3 DNA reads TGTGCCAGCAGCCCGGACAGGGGGGTCGAAAAACTGTTTTTT. The chain couples TRBV3-1 to TRBJ1-4; TRBD1 aligns across 10 bases. Trimming at V came to 4 bases and at J to 8 bases, leaving 4 bases not matched to a gene. The CDR3 covers 14 residues. Germline-derived CDR1 and CDR2 are LGHDT and YNNKEL (reference sequence).

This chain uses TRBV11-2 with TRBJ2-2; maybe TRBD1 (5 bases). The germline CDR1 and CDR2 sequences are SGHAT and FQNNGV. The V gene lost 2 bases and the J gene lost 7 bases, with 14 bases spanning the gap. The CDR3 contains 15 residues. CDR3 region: CASSLWGRSGGELFF. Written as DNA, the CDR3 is TGTGCCAGCAGCTTATGGGGCAGGTCGGGCGGGGAGCTGTTTTTT.

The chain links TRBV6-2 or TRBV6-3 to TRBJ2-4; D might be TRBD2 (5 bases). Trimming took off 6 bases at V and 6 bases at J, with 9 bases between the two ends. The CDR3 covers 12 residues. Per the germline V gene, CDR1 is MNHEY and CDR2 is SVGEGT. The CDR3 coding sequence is TGTGCCAGCAGGGCCGAGGGAAACATTCAGTACTTC. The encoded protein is CASRAEGNIQYF.

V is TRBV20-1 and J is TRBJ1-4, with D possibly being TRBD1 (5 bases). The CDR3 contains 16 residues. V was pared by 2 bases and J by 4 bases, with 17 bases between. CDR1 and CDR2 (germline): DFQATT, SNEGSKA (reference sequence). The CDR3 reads CSARPLRQTHNEKLFF. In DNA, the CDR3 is TGCAGTGCTAGACCTCTCAGACAGACTCATAATGAAAAACTGTTTTTT.

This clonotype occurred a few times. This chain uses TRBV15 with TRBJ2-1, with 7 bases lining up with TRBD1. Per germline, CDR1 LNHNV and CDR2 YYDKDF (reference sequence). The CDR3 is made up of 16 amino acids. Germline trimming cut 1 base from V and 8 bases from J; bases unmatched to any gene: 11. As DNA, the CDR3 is TGTGCCACCAGCAGAGCCCGACAGGGTACTATTGATGAGCAGTTCTTC. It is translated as CATSRARQGTIDEQFF. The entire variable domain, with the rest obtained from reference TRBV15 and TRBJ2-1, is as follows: DAMVIQNPRYQVTQFGKPVTLSCSQTLNHNVMYWYQQKSSQAPKLLFHYYDKDFNNEADTPDNFQSRRPNTSFCFLDIRSPGLGDTAMYLCATSRARQGTIDEQFFGPGTRLTVL.

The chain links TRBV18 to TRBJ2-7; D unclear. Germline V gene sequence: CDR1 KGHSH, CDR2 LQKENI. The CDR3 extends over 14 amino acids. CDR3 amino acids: CASSPFQSGYDQYV. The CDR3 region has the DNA TGTGCCAGCTCACCATTCCAGTCTGGCTACGACCAGTACGTT.

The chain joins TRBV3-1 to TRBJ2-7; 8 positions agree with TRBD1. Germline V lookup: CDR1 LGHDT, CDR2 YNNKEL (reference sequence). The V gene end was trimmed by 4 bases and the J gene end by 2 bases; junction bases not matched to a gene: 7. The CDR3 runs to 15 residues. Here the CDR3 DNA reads TGTGCCAGCAGCCCTAGCCGGACAGGGACCTACGAGCAGTACTTC. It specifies CASSPSRTGTYEQYF.

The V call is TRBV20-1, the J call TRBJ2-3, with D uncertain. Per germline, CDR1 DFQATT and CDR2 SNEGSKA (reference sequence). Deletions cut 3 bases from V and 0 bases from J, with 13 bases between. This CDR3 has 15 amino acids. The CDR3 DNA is TGCAGTGCTAGTTACCCAGTAGCTAGCACAGATACGCAGTATTTT. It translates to CSASYPVASTDTQYF.